This T cell receptor beta chain emerged from a study of Graves' ophthalmopathy and Graves' hyperthyroidism. The table lists this clonotype with many counts. The CDR3 totals 14 residues. Looked up from germline, CDR1 is SQVTM and CDR2 is ANQGSEA. V dropped 2 bases and J dropped 0 bases, with 10 bases sitting between them. The authors isolated PBMCs from 10 ml of fresh peripheral blood. The sequenced template was RNA, covering the TCR beta CDR3 region. In the first round, RT-PCR was carried out with HTBI primers, and a multiplex PCR formed the second round. One entry per CDR3 protein results from TCRdb running MiXCR on the multiplex PCR reads. The sample has under 800,000 distinct CDR3 sequences, 22% seen once.

V and J are TRBV29-1 and TRBJ1-2; D remains unclear. The sample consisted of peripheral blood. This clonotype originated in a woman between 18 and 29 years old with stable Graves' hyperthyroidism. Some clones in this sample may be carry-over from other donors' samples. CDR3 coding DNA: TGCAGCGTTGAACTCCAACGTACTAACTATGGCTACACCTTC. Amino acids: CSVELQRTNYGYTF.